Below, 19 T cell receptor beta chains from the same sample are listed, as sequenced in a study of CD8 T cells in ankylosing spondylitis. TCRdb fed the 5' RACE reads into MiXCR, producing one record per CDR3 protein. Here the sample spans 300,000 to 400,000 distinct CDR3 sequences, around 10% being singletons. Sequenced input: blood, either unsorted or a sorted T cell fraction (not recorded which). These receptors all come from a female donor with ankylosing spondylitis or in good health (not recorded which).

The CDR3 loop is CACLTGQGVDTQYF. CDR3 coding DNA: TGTGCCTGCCTGACGGGACAGGGGGTGGATACGCAGTATTTT. The V call is TRBV30, the J call TRBJ2-3; the match to TRBD1 covers 11 bases. This CDR3 contains 14 residues. Trimming took 6 bases from V and 6 from J; bases not matched to a gene: 8. The germline V gene encodes CDR1 GTSNPN and CDR2 SVGIG (reference sequence).

This clonotype was detected a few times. The chain combines TRBV6-6 with TRBJ1-2; D call uncertain. Looked up from germline, CDR1 is MNHNY and CDR2 is SVGAGI (reference sequence). The ends were cut back, 0 bases at V and 8 bases at J, with 10 bases in the middle. The CDR3 has 13 residues. CDR3 residues: CASSYSRIFGYTF. DNA of the CDR3: TGTGCCAGCAGTTACTCCAGAATCTTCGGCTACACCTTC.

This clonotype was seen at least ten times. The chain combines TRBV7-2 with TRBJ2-1, with no clear D. Looked up from germline, CDR1 is SGHTA and CDR2 is FQGNSA. There are 13 residues in the CDR3. Trimming removed 0 bases at V and 7 bases at J, with 7 bases between. The CDR3 protein is CASSLAFGNEQFF. The CDR3 coding sequence is TGTGCCAGCAGCTTAGCTTTTGGGAATGAGCAGTTCTTC.

This clonotype was counted many times. This sequence joins TRBV7-9 and TRBJ2-1, with 8 nucleotides matching TRBD1. V was pared by 7 bases and J by 6 bases, with 17 bases of the junction left unmatched. The CDR3 has 17 residues. The germline gives CDR1 SEHNR, CDR2 FQNEAQ (reference sequence). The CDR3: CASTLPLTQGAGNEQFF. CDR3 nucleotide sequence: TGTGCCAGCACCCTGCCCCTCACTCAGGGGGCTGGCAATGAGCAGTTCTTC.

This clonotype was detected once. This sequence may be a read error, since a much larger clone differs from it by one base. The missing conserved phenylalanine or tryptophan at the end of this CDR3 makes a read error likely. The chain uses TRBV5-1 and TRBJ1-4; maybe TRBD1 (5 bases). V gave up 4 bases and J gave up 5 bases, with 12 bases separating them. This CDR3 has 14 residues. CDR1 SGHRS and CDR2 YFSETQ come from the germline V gene. The CDR3 spells CASSTGHLNEKLFS. The CDR3 DNA reads as TGCGCCAGCAGCACCGGACACCTAAATGAAAAACTGTTTTCT.

This clonotype was seen ten or more times. The J gene is TRBJ2-2, the V gene TRBV28; D ambiguous. CDR3 length equals 12 residues. Germline values: CDR1 MDHEN, CDR2 SYDVKM. Trimming stripped 8 bases from V and 1 base from J, with 5 bases between. CDR3 DNA: TGTGCCAGCGAACGGAACACCGGGGAGCTGTTTTTT. This sequence encodes CASERNTGELFF.

This clonotype was counted at least ten times. This sequence joins TRBV5-1 and TRBJ2-1; D ambiguous. The germline V gene has CDR1 SGHRS and CDR2 YFSETQ. Trimming left V 0 bases short and J 9 bases short, with 13 bases between. The CDR3 loop spans 14 amino acids. CDR3: CASSLAVDSSEQFF. The CDR3 nucleotides are TGCGCCAGCAGCTTGGCCGTTGATAGCAGTGAGCAGTTCTTC.

The chain joins TRBV19 to TRBJ2-3, with a possible D match to TRBD2 (5 bases). The germline gives CDR1 LNHDA, CDR2 SQIVND (reference sequence). The CDR3 has 15 residues. V gave up 5 bases and J gave up 3 bases, with 15 bases separating them. CDR3 loop: CASSLAGGFTDTQYF. As DNA, the CDR3 is TGTGCCAGTAGTCTGGCGGGTGGTTTTACAGATACGCAGTATTTT.

This clonotype was recorded many times. The chain joins TRBV6-1 to TRBJ1-1; D not certain. There are 14 residues in the CDR3. V was trimmed by 6 bases and J by 3 bases, leaving 14 bases between them. Germline V gives CDR1 MNHNS, CDR2 SASEGT. The CDR3 region is CASRRAPVDTEAFF. CDR3 nucleotides: TGTGCCAGCAGACGGGCCCCGGTGGACACTGAAGCTTTCTTT.

The rearrangement uses TRBV7-2 and TRBJ2-1, with TRBD2 matching over 10 bases. Germline V gene sequence: CDR1 SGHTA, CDR2 FQGNSA. The CDR3 loop spans 15 amino acids. V was clipped by 5 bases and J by 3 bases; unmatched bases: 4. The CDR3 spells CASSISGGYYNEQFF. Here the CDR3 DNA reads TGTGCCAGCAGCATTAGCGGGGGGTACTACAATGAGCAGTTCTTC.

This clonotype was seen at least ten times. The chain links TRBV6-1 to TRBJ2-7, with D uncertain. This CDR3 contains 13 residues. Germline loops: CDR1 MNHNS, CDR2 SASEGT. Trimming removed 2 bases from V and 2 bases from J, with 7 bases in between. CDR3 sequence reads: CASSESLAYEQYF. The CDR3 bases are TGTGCCAGCAGTGAAAGCTTGGCCTACGAGCAGTACTTC.

Turning to this clonotype: Being one base from a much bigger clone, this may be a read error. CDR3 coding DNA: TGTGCCAGCAGCCCGGGGGCTGGTTATTTACATTCTTCGTACTTC. Residues: CASSPGAGYLHSSYF. The chain combines TRBV28 with TRBJ2-7; the D call may be TRBD1 or TRBD2 (6 bases each). Per the germline V gene, CDR1 is MDHEN and CDR2 is SYDVKM. The ends were cut back, 6 bases at V and 12 bases at J, with 27 bases in the middle. The CDR3 loop spans 15 amino acids.

This clonotype was seen many times. The CDR3 is CSASGASTDTQYF. The CDR3 DNA reads TGCAGTGCTAGCGGGGCAAGCACAGATACGCAGTATTTT. The rearrangement joins TRBV20-1 to TRBJ2-3; D may match TRBD1 or TRBD2 (5 bases each). This CDR3 has 13 residues. Trimming shortened V by 3 bases and J by 0 bases, and 7 bases separated the two germline ends. Germline assignment: CDR1 DFQATT and CDR2 SNEGSKA (reference sequence).

The chain combines TRBV30 with TRBJ1-2, with D hard to call. CDR3 length: 16 amino acids. With 2 bases removed from V and 3 bases from J, the gap between germline ends came to 19 bases. Germline CDR1 is GTSNPN and CDR2 is SVGIG (reference sequence). The CDR3 loop reads CAWSPGTKNPYYGYTF. The CDR3 nucleotides read TGTGCCTGGAGTCCCGGAACTAAGAACCCTTACTATGGCTACACCTTC.

This clonotype was recorded at least ten times. The chain uses TRBV6-2 or TRBV6-3 and TRBJ1-5; 7 bases map to TRBD1. J gave up 0 bases and V 4 bases, and 18 bases lay outside the gene matches. The germline V gene encodes CDR1 MNHEY and CDR2 SVGEGT. This CDR3 contains 20 residues. CDR3 nucleotide sequence: TGTGCCAGCAGTTCCAATCCTCCGGGACAGCGCCTTTATAGCAATCAGCCCCAGCATTTT. It codes for CASSSNPPGQRLYSNQPQHF.

As concerns this clonotype: It may be a read error: a sequence one base away is much more abundant. This rearrangement joins TRBV27 to TRBJ1-2; TRBD1 aligns across 11 bases. The CDR3 is 14 residues long. Looked up from germline, CDR1 is MNHEY and CDR2 is SMNVEV (reference sequence). Here the CDR3 reads CSSRGQGEGYGYTF. CDR3 nucleotides: TGTTCCAGCAGGGGACAGGGGGAGGGCTATGGCTACACCTTC.

This clonotype was detected only a few times. The J gene is TRBJ1-1, the V gene TRBV10-2; no clear D. Germline V gene lookup returns CDR1 WSHSY and CDR2 SAAADI. Trimming stripped 0 bases from V and 2 bases from J, with 10 bases between. The CDR3 has 15 residues. In DNA form, the CDR3 reads TGCGCCAGCAGTGAGTCGATCCGGACTAACACTGAAGCTTTCTTT. This translates into CASSESIRTNTEAFF.

Concerning this clonotype: One base away lies a much larger clone, so this may be a sequencing read error. The V and J genes are TRBV20-1 and TRBJ2-7; D gene unclear. This CDR3 spans 14 amino acids. CDR1 and CDR2 from the germline V gene are DFQATT and SNEGSKA (reference sequence). The CDR3 sequence: CSARAVESAYGQYF. CDR3 nucleotides: TGCAGTGCTAGGGCCGTTGAGTCTGCCTACGGGCAGTACTTC.

This clonotype was recorded many times. The chain uses TRBV29-1 and TRBJ1-1; D perhaps matches TRBD1 (5 bases). This CDR3 spans 13 amino acids. V gave up 4 bases and J gave up 5 bases, with 14 bases separating them. Per germline, CDR1 SQVTM and CDR2 ANQGSEA. The CDR3 sequence is CSVGGTGRTEAFF. For the CDR3, the DNA is TGCAGCGTTGGGGGGACTGGCAGGACTGAAGCTTTCTTT.